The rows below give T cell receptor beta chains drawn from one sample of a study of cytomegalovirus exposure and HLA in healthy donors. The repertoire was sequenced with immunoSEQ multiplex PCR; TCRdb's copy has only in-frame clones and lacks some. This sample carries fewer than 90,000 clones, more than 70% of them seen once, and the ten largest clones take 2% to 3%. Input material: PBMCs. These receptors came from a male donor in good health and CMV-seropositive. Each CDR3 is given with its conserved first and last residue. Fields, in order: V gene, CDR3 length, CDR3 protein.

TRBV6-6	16	CASMTSGRGWVDTQYF
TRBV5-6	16	CASSLHGSPITGELFF
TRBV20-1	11	CSALWGPEAFF
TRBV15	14	CATRKLVMNTEAFF
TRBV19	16	CASSMGLAGPPYEQYF
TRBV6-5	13	CASSWPGGRELFF
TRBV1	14	CTSGMERTPEKLFF
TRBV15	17	CATSRRIALGTTGELFF
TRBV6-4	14	CASRGTGSNSPLHF
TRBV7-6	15	CASSSTSKKEGTQYF
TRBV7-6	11	CASSLGAEQFF
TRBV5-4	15	CASSLVPGVDYEQYF
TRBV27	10	CASREEKLFF
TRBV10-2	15	CASRKQGQSTDTQYF
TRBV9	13	CASSVDFMDEQFF
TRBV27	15	CASSSTSGRANEQFF
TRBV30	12	CAWSQGVYEQYF
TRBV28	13	CASPSSRAYEQYF
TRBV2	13	CASSRDRAGGYTF
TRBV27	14	CASSFGPPGSEQYF
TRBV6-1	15	CASLEIPSGNYGYTF
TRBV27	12	CASSQGTRGYTF
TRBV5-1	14	CASSLGQGGDTQYF
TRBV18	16	CASSPQGQGDSGELFF
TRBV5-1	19	CASSSPSGTAQFYSYEQYF
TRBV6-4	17	CASSPNWSGRTNQPQHF
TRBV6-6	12	CASRGSQYGYTF
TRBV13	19	CASSQSGLAGGTYTDTQYF
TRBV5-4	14	CASRGQGRVYGYTF
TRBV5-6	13	CASSLGQGGVAFF
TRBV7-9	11	CLEDRVPEAFF
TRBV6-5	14	CASRPDRGNYGYTF
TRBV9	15	CASSPRGGTYNEQFF
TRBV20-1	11	CSADRSYEQYF
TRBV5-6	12	CASSHQGAGQYF
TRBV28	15	CASSLLLRGTGELFF
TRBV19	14	CASSEKTPSYEQYF
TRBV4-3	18	CASSHFRGPSSGANVLTF
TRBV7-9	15	CASSTIAGGIHEQYF
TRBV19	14	CASSIRNSENEQFF
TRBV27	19	CASSPPKGGLATPIGEQFF
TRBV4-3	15	CASRLRAGGPTEQFF
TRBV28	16	CASSFPSSGGNNEQFF